Listed below are T cell receptor beta chains from one sample, sequenced in a study of brain T cells in children with intractable seizures. The method was immunoSEQ multiplex PCR; TCRdb's version includes in-frame clones alone and lacks a portion of them. The data show 340,000 or so clones, over 90% seen once. The specimen comprised peripheral blood, sampled less than 6 months after surgery. The receptor source for this set is a boy under two years old with tuberous sclerosis and intractable seizures. Each CDR3 is given with its conserved first and last residue. D genes are given only for firm matches. For some rows the clone size is stated as once, few or many, or as a class when expanded; others skip it.

V: TRBV4-1
length: 16
size: NA
D: TRBD1
J: TRBJ2-2
DNA: TGCGCCAGCAGCCGCGGGACAGGGGTCACCACCGGGGAGCTGTTTTTT
CDR3: CASSRGTGVTTGELFF

V: TRBV7-9
length: 15
size: NA
D: NA
J: TRBJ2-1
DNA: TGTGCCAGCAGCCCCCGGGAGCTTGAGGGGAATGAGCAGTTCTTC
CDR3: CASSPRELEGNEQFF

V: TRBV2
length: 14
size: NA
D: NA
J: TRBJ2-5
DNA: TGTGCCAGCAGTGAAGGGGGTTACCAAGAGACCCAGTACTTC
CDR3: CASSEGGYQETQYF

V: TRBV6-5
length: 11
size: NA
D: NA
J: TRBJ2-1
DNA: TGTGCCAGCATTTGGGTCAATGAGCAGTTCTTC
CDR3: CASIWVNEQFF

V: TRBV6-2/TRBV6-3
length: 15
size: NA
D: TRBD1
J: TRBJ1-2
DNA: TGTGCCAGCAGTAAGCCGGGACAGCTAAACTATGGCTACACCTTC
CDR3: CASSKPGQLNYGYTF

V: TRBV5-5
length: 16
size: NA
D: NA
J: TRBJ1-4
DNA: TGTGCCAGCAGCTTCCAAGGTGGCGGATACTTTGAAAAACTGTTTTTT
CDR3: CASSFQGGGYFEKLFF

V: TRBV24-1
length: 17
size: once
D: NA
J: TRBJ1-1
DNA: TGTGCCACCAGTGATTCCGGGATCGGATGGGGTAAGGCGGGAGCTTTCTTT
CDR3: CATSDSGIGWGKAGAFF

V: TRBV5-4
length: 14
size: NA
D: TRBD2
J: TRBJ2-3
DNA: TGTGCCAGCAAAGGGGCGGGGGGCAAGGATACGCAGTATTTT
CDR3: CASKGAGGKDTQYF

V: TRBV2
length: 14
size: NA
D: NA
J: TRBJ2-1
DNA: TGTGCCAGCAGTGAAAGGGCTCCATTTAATGAGCAGTTCTTC
CDR3: CASSERAPFNEQFF

V: TRBV3-1/TRBV3-2
length: 17
size: NA
D: NA
J: TRBJ1-6
DNA: TGTGCCAGCAGTCCCTCGTTATCCGGCTCCTATAATTCACCCCTCCACTTT
CDR3: CASSPSLSGSYNSPLHF

V: TRBV18
length: 13
size: NA
D: NA
J: TRBJ1-4
DNA: TGTGCCAGCTCACCCCAGGGGAATGAAAAACTGTTTTTT
CDR3: CASSPQGNEKLFF

V: TRBV20-1
length: 16
size: NA
D: NA
J: TRBJ2-7
DNA: TGCAGTGCTAGTCCTCGGCCGTCAGGGTACTCCTACGAGCAGTACTTC
CDR3: CSASPRPSGYSYEQYF

V: TRBV19
length: 14
size: NA
D: NA
J: TRBJ2-3
DNA: TGTGCCAGTAGTGCCCAGACCTCAGGGTACACGCAGTATTTT
CDR3: CASSAQTSGYTQYF

V: TRBV7-3
length: 11
size: few
D: NA
J: TRBJ2-5
DNA: TGTGCCAGCAGCGCGGGAGAGACCCAGTACTTC
CDR3: CASSAGETQYF

V: TRBV19
length: 14
size: once
D: NA
J: TRBJ2-2
DNA: TGTGCCAGTAGCTACTACTCCAACACCGGGGAGCTGTTTTTT
CDR3: CASSYYSNTGELFF

V: TRBV6-1
length: 14
size: NA
D: NA
J: TRBJ1-3
DNA: TGTGCCAGCAGTGAGGGGTTCTCTGGAAACACCATATATTTT
CDR3: CASSEGFSGNTIYF

V: TRBV25-1
length: 12
size: NA
D: NA
J: TRBJ1-4
DNA: TGTGCCAGCAGTGTATCGCCTGAAAAACTGTTTTTT
CDR3: CASSVSPEKLFF

V: TRBV7-8
length: 15
size: NA
D: NA
J: TRBJ1-4
DNA: TGTGCCAGCAGCTCAGCGGACAGAGCTAATGAAAAACTGTTTTTT
CDR3: CASSSADRANEKLFF

V: TRBV6-5
length: 14
size: NA
D: TRBD2
J: TRBJ2-7
DNA: TGTGCCAGCAGCCCGGGACTACGCTCCTACGAGCAGTACTTC
CDR3: CASSPGLRSYEQYF

V: TRBV30
length: 14
size: NA
D: NA
J: TRBJ2-7
DNA: TGTGCCTGGAGGGCCCCCGGGCTCTCCTACGAGCAGTACTTC
CDR3: CAWRAPGLSYEQYF

V: TRBV13
length: 11
size: once
D: NA
J: TRBJ1-3
DNA: TGTGCCAGCACCTCACGAAACACCATATATTTT
CDR3: CASTSRNTIYF

V: TRBV25-1
length: 15
size: NA
D: NA
J: TRBJ1-6
DNA: TGTGCCAGCAGTCCACGGTTGGGGGTTGGTTCACCCCTCCACTTT
CDR3: CASSPRLGVGSPLHF

V: TRBV15
length: 14
size: NA
D: NA
J: TRBJ1-2
DNA: TGTGCCACCAGCAGAGAAAGGAGGGGCTATGGCTACACCTTC
CDR3: CATSRERRGYGYTF

V: TRBV4-1
length: 15
size: NA
D: NA
J: TRBJ1-1
DNA: TGCGCCAGCAGCCAAGTTGGGCTTGACGACACTGAAGCTTTCTTT
CDR3: CASSQVGLDDTEAFF

V: TRBV20-1
length: 11
size: NA
D: NA
J: TRBJ2-5
DNA: TGCAGTGCTAGAGTGGGGGAGACCCAGTACTTC
CDR3: CSARVGETQYF

V: TRBV13
length: 14
size: NA
D: NA
J: TRBJ1-3
DNA: TGTGCCAGCAGCTGGGCCGGCTCTGGAAACACCATATATTTT
CDR3: CASSWAGSGNTIYF

V: TRBV3-1/TRBV3-2
length: 14
size: NA
D: NA
J: TRBJ1-4
DNA: TGTGCCAGCAGTAAAGACCGGTCGCGCGGAAAACTGTTTTTT
CDR3: CASSKDRSRGKLFF

V: TRBV30
length: 12
size: NA
D: NA
J: TRBJ2-7
DNA: TGTGCCTGGGAGGGAAATCCCTACGAGCAGTACTTC
CDR3: CAWEGNPYEQYF

V: TRBV13
length: 17
size: NA
D: NA
J: TRBJ2-7
DNA: TGTGCCAGCAGCCCGGCGTGGTCCACCGGCTTATCCTACGAGCAGTACTTC
CDR3: CASSPAWSTGLSYEQYF

V: TRBV12-5
length: 13
size: NA
D: NA
J: TRBJ2-5
DNA: TGTGCTAGTGGTTTGGTAGGGGAAGAGACCCAGTACTTC
CDR3: CASGLVGEETQYF

V: TRBV12-3/TRBV12-4
length: 13
size: NA
D: NA
J: TRBJ2-7
DNA: TGTGCCACCAAACAGGGTGCGTCCTACGAGCAGTACTTC
CDR3: CATKQGASYEQYF

V: TRBV29-1
length: 15
size: NA
D: NA
J: TRBJ1-1
DNA: TGCAGCGTTGATAATACCCAGGTAGAGAACACTGAAGCTTTCTTT
CDR3: CSVDNTQVENTEAFF

V: TRBV7-2
length: 13
size: NA
D: NA
J: TRBJ1-1
DNA: TGTGCCAGCAGCTTCTTTCCGAACACTGAAGCTTTCTTT
CDR3: CASSFFPNTEAFF

V: TRBV6-5
length: 13
size: few
D: NA
J: TRBJ2-2
DNA: TGTGCCAGCAGCCGCGTGGGCACCGGGGAGCTGTTTTTT
CDR3: CASSRVGTGELFF

V: TRBV7-9
length: 13
size: NA
D: NA
J: TRBJ2-1
DNA: TGTGCCGGCGGACTAATTACCTACAATGAGCAGTTCTTC
CDR3: CAGGLITYNEQFF